The entry below describes one TCR beta chain. No antigen is known for it. Germline V gene sequence: CDR1 SGHAT, CDR2 FQNNGV. Trimming removed 4 bases from V and 8 bases from J; junction bases left unmatched: 7. The CDR3 sequence is 15 residues long. Sequencing was performed with immunoSEQ multiplex PCR; in TCRdb, only in-frame clones are kept and a portion is missing. The table includes some 70,000 clones, about 93% detected once. These data are taken from a study of PD-1 blockade in classical Hodgkin lymphoma. Study-level points and caveats: Underlying causes for the observed repertoire differences were not defined, possibly disease activity or prior therapy. Baseline TCR diversity was reportedly lower in newly diagnosed patients than in healthy donors. It was reported as lower still in relapsed/refractory patients.

This sample's time point: newly diagnosed, previously untreated cHL patient sample. Acting as the comparison were PBMCs from newly diagnosed, untreated classical Hodgkin lymphoma. The V and J genes are TRBV11-2 and TRBJ2-2; 10 nucleotides line up with TRBD2. The clonotype was recovered from a human donor with classical Hodgkin lymphoma. Sequenced sample: peripheral blood mononuclear cells (PBMCs). CDR3 sequence reads: CASSSLAGGSGELFF. CDR3 DNA: TGTGCCAGCAGCTCTTTAGCGGGAGGATCGGGGGAGCTGTTTTTT.